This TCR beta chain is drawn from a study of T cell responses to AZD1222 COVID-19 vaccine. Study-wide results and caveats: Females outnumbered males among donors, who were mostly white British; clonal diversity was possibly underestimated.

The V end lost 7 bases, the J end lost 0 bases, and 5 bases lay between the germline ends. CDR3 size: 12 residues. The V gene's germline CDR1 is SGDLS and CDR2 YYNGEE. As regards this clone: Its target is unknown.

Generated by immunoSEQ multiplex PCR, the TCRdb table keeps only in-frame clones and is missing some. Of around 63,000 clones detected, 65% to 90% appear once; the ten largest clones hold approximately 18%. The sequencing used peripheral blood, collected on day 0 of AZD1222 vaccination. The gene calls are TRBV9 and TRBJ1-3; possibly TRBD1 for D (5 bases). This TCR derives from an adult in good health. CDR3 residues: CASQGSGNTIYF. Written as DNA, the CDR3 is TGTGCCAGCCAGGGCTCTGGAAACACCATATATTTT.